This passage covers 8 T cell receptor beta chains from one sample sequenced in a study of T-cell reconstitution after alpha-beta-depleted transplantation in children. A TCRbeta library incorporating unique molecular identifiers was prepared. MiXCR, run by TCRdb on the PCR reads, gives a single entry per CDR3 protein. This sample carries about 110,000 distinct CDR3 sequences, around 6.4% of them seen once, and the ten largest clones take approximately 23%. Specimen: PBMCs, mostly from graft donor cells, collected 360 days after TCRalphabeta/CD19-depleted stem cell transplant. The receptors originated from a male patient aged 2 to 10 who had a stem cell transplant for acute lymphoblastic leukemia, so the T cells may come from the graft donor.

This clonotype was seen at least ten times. The CDR3 DNA reads as TGTGCCAGCAGCCCCGGGTTCGCGAGTGAAGCTTTCTTT. Amino acids: CASSPGFASEAFF. J is TRBJ1-1 and V is TRBV7-2; the D is unclear. Trimming took off 5 bases at V and 7 bases at J, with 14 bases between the two ends. The CDR3 sequence is 13 residues long. Looked up from germline, CDR1 is SGHTA and CDR2 is FQGNSA.

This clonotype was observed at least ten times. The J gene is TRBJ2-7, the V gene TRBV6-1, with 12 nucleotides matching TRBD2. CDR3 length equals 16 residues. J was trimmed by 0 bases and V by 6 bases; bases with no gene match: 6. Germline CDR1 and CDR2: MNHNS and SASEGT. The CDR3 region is CASSPQTSGSSYEQYF. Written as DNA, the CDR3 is TGTGCCAGCAGCCCCCAGACTAGCGGGAGCTCCTACGAGCAGTACTTC.

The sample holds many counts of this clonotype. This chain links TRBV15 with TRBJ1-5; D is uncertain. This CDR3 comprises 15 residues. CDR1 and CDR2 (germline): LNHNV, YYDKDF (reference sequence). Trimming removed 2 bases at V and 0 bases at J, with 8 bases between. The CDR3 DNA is TGTGCCACCAGCAGATTAAGTTATAGCAATCAGCCCCAGCATTTT. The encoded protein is CATSRLSYSNQPQHF. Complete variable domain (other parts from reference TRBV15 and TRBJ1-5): DAMVIQNPRYQVTQFGKPVTLSCSQTLNHNVMYWYQQKSSQAPKLLFHYYDKDFNNEADTPDNFQSRRPNTSFCFLDIRSPGLGDTAMYLCATSRLSYSNQPQHFGDGTRLSIL.

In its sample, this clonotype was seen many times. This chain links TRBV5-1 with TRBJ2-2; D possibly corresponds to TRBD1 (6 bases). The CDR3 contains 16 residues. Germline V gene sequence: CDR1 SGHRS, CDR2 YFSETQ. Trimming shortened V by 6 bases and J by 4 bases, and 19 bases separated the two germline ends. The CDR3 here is CASTRSQGWATGELFF. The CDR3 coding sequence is TGCGCCAGCACCCGGTCACAGGGCTGGGCCACCGGGGAGCTGTTTTTT. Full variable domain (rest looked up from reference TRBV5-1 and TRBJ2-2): KAGVTQTPRYLIKTRGQQVTLSCSPISGHRSVSWYQQTPGQGLQFLFEYFSETQRNKGNFPGRFSGRQFSNSRSEMNVSTLELGDSALYLCASTRSQGWATGELFFGEGSRLTVL.

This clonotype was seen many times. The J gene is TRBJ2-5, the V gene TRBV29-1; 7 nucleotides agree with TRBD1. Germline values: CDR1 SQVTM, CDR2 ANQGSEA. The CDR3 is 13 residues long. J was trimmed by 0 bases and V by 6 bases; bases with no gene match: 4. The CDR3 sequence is CSVLTGNQETQYF. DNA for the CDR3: TGCAGCGTGTTGACAGGGAACCAAGAGACCCAGTACTTC.

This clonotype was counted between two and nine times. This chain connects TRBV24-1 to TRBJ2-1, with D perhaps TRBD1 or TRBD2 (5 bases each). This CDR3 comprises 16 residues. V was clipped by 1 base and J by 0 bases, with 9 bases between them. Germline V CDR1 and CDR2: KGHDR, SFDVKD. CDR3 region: CATSDFRGSSYNEQFF. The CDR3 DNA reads TGTGCCACCAGTGATTTCCGGGGCAGCTCCTACAATGAGCAGTTCTTC.

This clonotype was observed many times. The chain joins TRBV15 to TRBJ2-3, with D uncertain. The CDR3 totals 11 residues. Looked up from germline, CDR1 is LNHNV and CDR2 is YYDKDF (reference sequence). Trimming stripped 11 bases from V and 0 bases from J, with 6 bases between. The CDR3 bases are TGTGCCTCCGGGAGCACAGATACGCAGTATTTT. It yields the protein CASGSTDTQYF.

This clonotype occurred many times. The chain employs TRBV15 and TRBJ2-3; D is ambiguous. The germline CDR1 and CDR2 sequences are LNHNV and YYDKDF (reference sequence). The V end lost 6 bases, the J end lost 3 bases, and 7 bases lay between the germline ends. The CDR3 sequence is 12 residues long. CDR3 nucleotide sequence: TGTGCCACCAGAGACGGGACAGATACGCAGTATTTT. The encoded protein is CATRDGTDTQYF.